Listed here is a single T cell receptor (beta chain). Its target is unknown. This entry comes from a study of OX40 agonist ivuxolimab in advanced cancers. Assay used: immunoSEQ multiplex PCR; TCRdb lists only in-frame clones, some missing. This sample has approximately 46,000 clones, with around 77% found just once. Study conclusions and caveats: The investigators did not determine what antigen specificity the expanded peripheral T cells had.

V was trimmed by 4 bases and J by 5 bases, leaving 12 bases between them. The CDR3 runs 13 residues. The germline CDR1 and CDR2 sequences are SGHRS and YFSETQ. The sequencing here drew on CD4+ or CD8+ T cells sorted from blood, taken in a trial of the OX40 agonist ivuxolimab. The TCR was taken from an adult with an advanced solid tumor such as melanoma, head and neck, liver or kidney cancer. J is TRBJ2-5 and V is TRBV5-1; D is possibly TRBD1 (5 bases). The CDR3 nucleotides are TGCGCCAGCAGCCTGTGGGGCCCGGAGACCCAGTACTTC. Amino acids: CASSLWGPETQYF.